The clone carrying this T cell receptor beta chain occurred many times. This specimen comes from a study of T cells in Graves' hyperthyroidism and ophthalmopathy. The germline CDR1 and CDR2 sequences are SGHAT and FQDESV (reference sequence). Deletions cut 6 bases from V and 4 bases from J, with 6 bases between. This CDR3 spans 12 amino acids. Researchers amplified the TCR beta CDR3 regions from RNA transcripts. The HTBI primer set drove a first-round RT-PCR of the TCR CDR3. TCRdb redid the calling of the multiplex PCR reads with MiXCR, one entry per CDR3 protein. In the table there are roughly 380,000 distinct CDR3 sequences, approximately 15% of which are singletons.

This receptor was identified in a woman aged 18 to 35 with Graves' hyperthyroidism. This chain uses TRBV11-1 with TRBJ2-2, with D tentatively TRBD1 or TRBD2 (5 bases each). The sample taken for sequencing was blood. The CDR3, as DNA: TGTGCCAGCAGGGGACCCACCGGGGAGCTGTTTTTT. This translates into CASRGPTGELFF.